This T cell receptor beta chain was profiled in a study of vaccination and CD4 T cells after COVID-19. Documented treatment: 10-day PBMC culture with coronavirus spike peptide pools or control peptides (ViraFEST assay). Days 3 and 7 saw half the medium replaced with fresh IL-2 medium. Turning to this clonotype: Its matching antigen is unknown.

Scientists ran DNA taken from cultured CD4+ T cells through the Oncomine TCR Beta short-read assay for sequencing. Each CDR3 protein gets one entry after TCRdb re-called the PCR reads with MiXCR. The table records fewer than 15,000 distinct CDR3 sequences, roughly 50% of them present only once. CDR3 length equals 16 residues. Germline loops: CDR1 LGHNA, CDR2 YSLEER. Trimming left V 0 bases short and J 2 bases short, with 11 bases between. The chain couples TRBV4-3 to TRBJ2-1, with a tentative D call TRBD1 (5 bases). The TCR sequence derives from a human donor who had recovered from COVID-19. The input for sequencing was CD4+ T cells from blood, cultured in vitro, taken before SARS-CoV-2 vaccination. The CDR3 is CASSQEGAPPYNEQFF. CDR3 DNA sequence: TGCGCCAGCAGCCAAGAAGGGGCGCCCCCCTACAATGAGCAGTTCTTC.